Listed below are T cell receptor beta chains from one sample, sequenced in a study of T cell responses to AZD1222 COVID-19 vaccine. Produced via immunoSEQ multiplex PCR; TCRdb's table is partial and in-frame only. This table holds some 120,000 clones, 75% to 95% found once. This sample comprised peripheral blood, obtained on day 0 of AZD1222 vaccination. These receptors were collected from an adult in good health. CDR3s leave out the opening cysteine and the closing phenylalanine or tryptophan. Fields, in order: V gene, D gene, J gene, CDR3 protein. The D gene is left open where the match is weak.

TRBV18,-,TRBJ1-5,ASSPFERSNQPQH
TRBV18,-,TRBJ2-1,ASSPASKNEQF
TRBV28,-,TRBJ2-5,ASSLTGGLPETQY
TRBV27,-,TRBJ2-5,ASSPLGRETQY
TRBV20-1,-,TRBJ2-5,SARSGVGQY
TRBV5-1,TRBD2,TRBJ2-3,ASSSGLAADTQY
TRBV25-1,TRBD1,TRBJ1-6,ASSVGQGSNSPLH
TRBV7-8,TRBD1,TRBJ1-2,ASSLAAGGYGYT
TRBV4-1,-,TRBJ2-1,ASSQGPHNEQF
TRBV7-2,TRBD2,TRBJ2-4,ASSWGASGFLAKNIQY
TRBV2,TRBD2,TRBJ2-1,ASSQSTSGRVQF
TRBV6-2/TRBV6-3,-,TRBJ2-7,ASSLGTMFYEQY
TRBV18,-,TRBJ1-5,ASSSQSGGLWGPQH
TRBV27,-,TRBJ2-7,ASSYSAMSDEQY
TRBV9,-,TRBJ2-7,ASSVALLPYEQY
TRBV19,-,TRBJ2-5,ASSMFWSTAKETQY
TRBV9,-,TRBJ1-4,ASSPRGIDEKLF
TRBV5-1,-,TRBJ2-3,ASSLGGTSTDTQY
TRBV28,-,TRBJ2-7,ASRRDPYEQY
TRBV2,-,TRBJ2-2,ASSEERGTGELF
TRBV5-1,-,TRBJ2-7,ASSWGNAGTHNEQY
TRBV25-1,-,TRBJ2-7,ASSPGGDHYEQY
TRBV6-1,-,TRBJ1-4,ASSEPPHAATNEKLF
TRBV7-9,-,TRBJ2-7,ASSLGDNAAYEQY
TRBV28,-,TRBJ1-2,ASRDSNLT
TRBV2,TRBD1,TRBJ1-6,ASSGQGSSMYSPLH
TRBV4-1,-,TRBJ2-7,ASSQGSGPPGEQY